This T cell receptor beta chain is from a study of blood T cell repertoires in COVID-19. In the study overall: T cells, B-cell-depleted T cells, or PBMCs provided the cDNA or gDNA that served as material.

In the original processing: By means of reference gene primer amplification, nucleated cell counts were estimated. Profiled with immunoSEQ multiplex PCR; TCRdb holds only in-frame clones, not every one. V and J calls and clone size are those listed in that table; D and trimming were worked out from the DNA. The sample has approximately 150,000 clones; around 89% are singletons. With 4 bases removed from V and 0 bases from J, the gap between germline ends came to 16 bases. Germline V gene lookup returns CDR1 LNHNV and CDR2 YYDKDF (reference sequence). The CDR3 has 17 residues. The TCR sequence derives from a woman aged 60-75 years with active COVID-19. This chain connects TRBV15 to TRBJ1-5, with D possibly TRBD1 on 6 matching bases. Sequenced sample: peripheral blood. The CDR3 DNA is TGTGCCACCAGCACCAGATCCGGGGGGCGTAGCAATCAGCCCCAGCATTTT. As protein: CATSTRSGGRSNQPQHF.